This TCR beta chain derives from a study of lymphopenia after photon versus proton radiotherapy. Germline CDR1 MDHEN, CDR2 SYDVKM. The CDR3 consists of 12 residues. With V trimmed by 9 bases and J by 4 bases, 6 bases remained unmatched. Findings of the study overall: Post-nadir diversity loss with photons came from oligoclonal expansion, particularly CD8+ Temra cells. Photon-treated patients lost naive T cells and TCR diversity; proton-treated stayed stable.

TCRdb's table, derived via immunoSEQ multiplex PCR, lists solely in-frame clones and lacks some. The table records approximately 24,000 clones, 90% of them present only once. To note about this clone: The antigen is not known.

The sequence came from a woman between 45 and 60 years old with cholangiocarcinoma. Specimen: peripheral blood, collected from a patient treated with photon-based radiotherapy. This chain connects TRBV28 to TRBJ2-7; 7 bases are a match to TRBD1. CDR3 residues: CASRQGWYEQYF. The CDR3 DNA reads TGTGCCAGTCGACAGGGTTGGTACGAGCAGTACTTC.